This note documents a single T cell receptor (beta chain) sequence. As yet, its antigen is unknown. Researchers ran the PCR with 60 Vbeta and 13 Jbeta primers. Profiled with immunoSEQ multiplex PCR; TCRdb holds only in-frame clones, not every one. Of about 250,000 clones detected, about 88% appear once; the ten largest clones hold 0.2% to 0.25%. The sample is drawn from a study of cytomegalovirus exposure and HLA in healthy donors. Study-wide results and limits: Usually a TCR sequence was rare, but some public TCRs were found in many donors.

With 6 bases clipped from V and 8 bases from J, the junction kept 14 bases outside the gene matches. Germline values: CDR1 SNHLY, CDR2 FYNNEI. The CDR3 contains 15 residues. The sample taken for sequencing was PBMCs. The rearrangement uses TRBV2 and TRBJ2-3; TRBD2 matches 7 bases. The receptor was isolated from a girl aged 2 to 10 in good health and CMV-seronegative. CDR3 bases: TGTGCCAGCAGAGGACTAGACCTTAGGGGTGGTACGCAGTATTTT. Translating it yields CASRGLDLRGGTQYF. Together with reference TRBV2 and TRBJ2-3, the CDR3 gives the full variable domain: EPEVTQTPSHQVTQMGQEVILRCVPISNHLYFYWYRQILGQKVEFLVSFYNNEISEKSEIFDDQFSVERPDGSNFTLKIRSTKLEDSAMYFCASRGLDLRGGTQYFGPGTRLTVL.